This T cell receptor (beta chain) came from a study of cytomegalovirus exposure and HLA in healthy donors. Study-level background: When about 400 donors were genotyped, approximately 80% of them were found to fall in the Caucasian-associated ancestry cluster.

The PCR employed 60 Vbeta primers together with 13 Jbeta primers. TCRdb's table, derived via immunoSEQ multiplex PCR, lists solely in-frame clones and lacks some. Of approximately 68,000 clones in the sample, 75% are singletons; the top ten hold 7.4%. Findings of the study overall: Serostatus for CMV was the only available immune exposure information.

This clone was found a few times. What it binds is not known. The clonotype originates from a woman aged 25 to 39 in good health and CMV-seropositive. Input material: PBMCs.

CDR3 in amino acids: CASSSRWGQGSFEQYF. The CDR3 region has the DNA TGTGCCAGCAGCTCCCGGTGGGGACAGGGCTCTTTCGAGCAGTACTTC. This chain links TRBV7-8 with TRBJ2-7; the match to TRBD1 covers 9 bases. This CDR3 contains 16 residues. V dropped 4 bases and J dropped 6; count of bases not matched to a gene: 13. In germline, CDR1 is SGHVS, CDR2 FQNEAQ. Filled out from reference TRBV7-8 and TRBJ2-7, the complete variable domain reads GAGVSQSPRYKVAKRGQDVALRCDPISGHVSLFWYQQALGQGPEFLTYFQNEAQLDKSGLPSDRFFAERPEGSVSTLKIQRTQQEDSAVYLCASSSRWGQGSFEQYFGPGTRLTVT.